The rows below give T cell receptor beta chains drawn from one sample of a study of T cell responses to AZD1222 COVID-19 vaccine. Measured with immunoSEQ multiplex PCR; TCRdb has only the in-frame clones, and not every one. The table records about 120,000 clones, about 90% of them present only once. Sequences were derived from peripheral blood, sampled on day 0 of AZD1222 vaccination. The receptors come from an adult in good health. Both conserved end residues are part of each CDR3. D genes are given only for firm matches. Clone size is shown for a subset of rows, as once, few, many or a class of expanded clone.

cdr3_nt: TGTGCCAGCAGCCGGACAGGGTATCAGCCCCAGCATTTT; cdr3_aa: CASSRTGYQPQHF; clone_size: -; j_call: TRBJ1-5; v_call: TRBV3-1/TRBV3-2; d_call: TRBD1
cdr3_nt: TGTGCCAGCAGCAAATACAGGGGCTTTTCCTACGAGCAGTACTTC; cdr3_aa: CASSKYRGFSYEQYF; clone_size: -; j_call: TRBJ2-7; v_call: TRBV28; d_call: TRBD1
cdr3_nt: TGTGCCAGCAGCTTACCAGTTAAGAATGAAAAACTGTTTTTT; cdr3_aa: CASSLPVKNEKLFF; clone_size: -; j_call: TRBJ1-4; v_call: TRBV11-2; d_call: -
cdr3_nt: TGTGCCAGCAGCCCCCCTAGCGGGAGTGAAACCGGGGAGCTGTTTTTT; cdr3_aa: CASSPPSGSETGELFF; clone_size: once; j_call: TRBJ2-2; v_call: TRBV7-3; d_call: TRBD2
cdr3_nt: TGTGCCAGCAGCTCGGGGGGCTGGGTGGGAGCGAACACCGGGGAGCTGTTTTTT; cdr3_aa: CASSSGGWVGANTGELFF; clone_size: -; j_call: TRBJ2-2; v_call: TRBV11-2; d_call: -
cdr3_nt: TGTGCCAGCAGGACCCTTGGGGAGCTGGAGCTGTTTTTT; cdr3_aa: CASRTLGELELFF; clone_size: -; j_call: TRBJ2-2; v_call: TRBV12-3/TRBV12-4; d_call: -
cdr3_nt: TGTGCCAGCAGTGAACGCGGGGCACTAGAGCAGTACTTC; cdr3_aa: CASSERGALEQYF; clone_size: -; j_call: TRBJ2-7; v_call: TRBV2; d_call: -
cdr3_nt: TGTGCCAGCAGCCTCAACAGGGGGCGGGTAGGAGAGCAGTACTTC; cdr3_aa: CASSLNRGRVGEQYF; clone_size: -; j_call: TRBJ2-7; v_call: TRBV11-1; d_call: TRBD1
cdr3_nt: TGCAGCGTTGAATGGACTAGCGGGCTACTCCCCCGCGATGAGCAGTTCTTC; cdr3_aa: CSVEWTSGLLPRDEQFF; clone_size: -; j_call: TRBJ2-1; v_call: TRBV29-1; d_call: TRBD2
cdr3_nt: TGCGCCAGCAGCTCTTCGACTAGCGGGAGGGCCATTGAGCAGTTCTTC; cdr3_aa: CASSSSTSGRAIEQFF; clone_size: -; j_call: TRBJ2-1; v_call: TRBV4-1; d_call: TRBD2
cdr3_nt: TGTGCCAGCAGCCAAGTCTACTACGAGCAGTACTTC; cdr3_aa: CASSQVYYEQYF; clone_size: -; j_call: TRBJ2-7; v_call: TRBV3-1/TRBV3-2; d_call: -
cdr3_nt: TGCGCCAGCAAGGACTATCAAGAGCAGTTCTTC; cdr3_aa: CASKDYQEQFF; clone_size: -; j_call: TRBJ2-1; v_call: TRBV10-2; d_call: -
cdr3_nt: TGTGCCAGCAGGGAAATTTTCGCGGACAGGGTAATACTGAACACTGAAGCTTTCTTT; cdr3_aa: CASREIFADRVILNTEAFF; clone_size: -; j_call: TRBJ1-1; v_call: TRBV6-1; d_call: TRBD1
cdr3_nt: TGTGCCACCAGTGGAGTCAGGGGGCTGGATACGCAGTATTTT; cdr3_aa: CATSGVRGLDTQYF; clone_size: -; j_call: TRBJ2-3; v_call: TRBV24-1; d_call: TRBD1
cdr3_nt: TGTGCCAGCAGTTACTCGACAGGGGGCTTGTACGAGCAGTACTTC; cdr3_aa: CASSYSTGGLYEQYF; clone_size: -; j_call: TRBJ2-7; v_call: TRBV6-5; d_call: TRBD1
cdr3_nt: TGTGCCAGCAGCTTGTGGCGGGGGGCAGAAGAGACCCAGTACTTC; cdr3_aa: CASSLWRGAEETQYF; clone_size: -; j_call: TRBJ2-5; v_call: TRBV5-5; d_call: TRBD2
cdr3_nt: TGTGCCAGCACCTTACAGGGTCAGAGGGATCAGCCCCAGCATTTT; cdr3_aa: CASTLQGQRDQPQHF; clone_size: -; j_call: TRBJ1-5; v_call: TRBV6-5; d_call: -
cdr3_nt: TGTGCCAGCAGTCCCGTTACCGGGGAGCTGTTTTTT; cdr3_aa: CASSPVTGELFF; clone_size: -; j_call: TRBJ2-2; v_call: TRBV28; d_call: -
cdr3_nt: TGTGCCAGCAGTGAACTGGGGACTAGCGGGGGCCCCCCGCCGTTCTTC; cdr3_aa: CASSELGTSGGPPPFF; clone_size: -; j_call: TRBJ2-1; v_call: TRBV6-1; d_call: TRBD2
cdr3_nt: TGTGCCAGCAGCTGGGGACAGGGTAATGAAAAACTGTTTTTT; cdr3_aa: CASSWGQGNEKLFF; clone_size: -; j_call: TRBJ1-4; v_call: TRBV28; d_call: TRBD1
cdr3_nt: TGTGCCAGCAGTCCCGGGACAGGGGGCCGTGAAAAACTGTTTTTT; cdr3_aa: CASSPGTGGREKLFF; clone_size: -; j_call: TRBJ1-4; v_call: TRBV27; d_call: TRBD1
cdr3_nt: TGTGCCAGTAAGAGGGACAGCTATTATAGCAATCAGCCCCAGCATTTT; cdr3_aa: CASKRDSYYSNQPQHF; clone_size: -; j_call: TRBJ1-5; v_call: TRBV19; d_call: TRBD1
cdr3_nt: TGCGCCAGCAAAGACGCAGGGGTAAATGAAAAACTGTTTTTT; cdr3_aa: CASKDAGVNEKLFF; clone_size: -; j_call: TRBJ1-4; v_call: TRBV10-1; d_call: -
cdr3_nt: TGTGCCAGCAGCTTAATGTACGGGCAGGCGGGAAACACCATATATTTT; cdr3_aa: CASSLMYGQAGNTIYF; clone_size: -; j_call: TRBJ1-3; v_call: TRBV7-6; d_call: -
cdr3_nt: TGTGCCAGCAGCGTAGAGGGACAGGGGAACACCGGGGAGCTGTTTTTT; cdr3_aa: CASSVEGQGNTGELFF; clone_size: -; j_call: TRBJ2-2; v_call: TRBV9; d_call: TRBD1
cdr3_nt: TGCGCCAGCAGCCGTAAACAGGGGGCGGGTGGCTACACCTTC; cdr3_aa: CASSRKQGAGGYTF; clone_size: -; j_call: TRBJ1-2; v_call: TRBV5-1; d_call: TRBD1
cdr3_nt: TGTGCCAGCAGTTTAACGGACAGCATTAATGAAAAACTGTTTTTT; cdr3_aa: CASSLTDSINEKLFF; clone_size: -; j_call: TRBJ1-4; v_call: TRBV28; d_call: -
cdr3_nt: TGTGCCAGCAGTTTTACGTCTTTGGGGCAGCCCCAGCATTTT; cdr3_aa: CASSFTSLGQPQHF; clone_size: -; j_call: TRBJ1-5; v_call: TRBV28; d_call: -
cdr3_nt: TGTGCCAGCAGGGCAGGGGACTACGAGCAGTACTTC; cdr3_aa: CASRAGDYEQYF; clone_size: once; j_call: TRBJ2-7; v_call: TRBV25-1; d_call: -
cdr3_nt: TGTGCCAGCAGTGAATCCTCACAGGTCCCGGCATTC; cdr3_aa: CASSESSQVPAF; clone_size: -; j_call: TRBJ1-2; v_call: TRBV25-1; d_call: -
cdr3_nt: TGTGCCAGCAGCTTGAGGACAGGGGCCTCTGGCTACACCTTC; cdr3_aa: CASSLRTGASGYTF; clone_size: -; j_call: TRBJ1-2; v_call: TRBV5-6; d_call: TRBD1
cdr3_nt: TGTGCCAGCAGTTCTAATCAGCCCCAGCATTTT; cdr3_aa: CASSSNQPQHF; clone_size: -; j_call: TRBJ1-5; v_call: TRBV12-3/TRBV12-4; d_call: -
cdr3_nt: TGTGCCAGCAGTAGCACAGTGACCTACGAGCAGTACTTC; cdr3_aa: CASSSTVTYEQYF; clone_size: -; j_call: TRBJ2-7; v_call: TRBV6-5; d_call: -
cdr3_nt: TGTGCCAGCAACACAGGGGGCGTGAGCGCTGAAGCTTTCTTT; cdr3_aa: CASNTGGVSAEAFF; clone_size: -; j_call: TRBJ1-1; v_call: TRBV7-9; d_call: TRBD1
cdr3_nt: TGTGCCAGCAGCGGAGAGGGACTAGCGGGAGATGTTAAGCAGTTCTTC; cdr3_aa: CASSGEGLAGDVKQFF; clone_size: -; j_call: TRBJ2-1; v_call: TRBV7-3; d_call: TRBD2